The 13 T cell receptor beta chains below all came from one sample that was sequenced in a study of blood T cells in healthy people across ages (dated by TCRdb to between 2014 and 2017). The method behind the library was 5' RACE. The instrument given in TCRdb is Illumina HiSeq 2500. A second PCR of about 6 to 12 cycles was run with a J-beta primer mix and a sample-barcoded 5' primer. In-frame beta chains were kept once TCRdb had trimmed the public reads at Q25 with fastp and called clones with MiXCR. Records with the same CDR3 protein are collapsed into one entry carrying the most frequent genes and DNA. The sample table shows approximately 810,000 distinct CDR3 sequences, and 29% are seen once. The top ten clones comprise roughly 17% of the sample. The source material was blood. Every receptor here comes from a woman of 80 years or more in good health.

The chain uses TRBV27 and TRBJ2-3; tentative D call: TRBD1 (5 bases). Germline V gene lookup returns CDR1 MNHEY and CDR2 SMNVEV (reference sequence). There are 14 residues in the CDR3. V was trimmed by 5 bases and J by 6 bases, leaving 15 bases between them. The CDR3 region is CASSPQTAGDTQYF. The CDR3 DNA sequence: TGTGCCAGCAGTCCCCAGACAGCCGGGGATACGCAGTATTTT.

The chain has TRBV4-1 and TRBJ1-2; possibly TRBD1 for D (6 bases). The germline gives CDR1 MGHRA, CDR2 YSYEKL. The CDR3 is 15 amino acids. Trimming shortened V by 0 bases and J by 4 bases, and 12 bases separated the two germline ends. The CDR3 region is CASSQETGQIYGYTF. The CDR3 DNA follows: TGCGCCAGCAGCCAAGAAACCGGACAGATCTATGGCTACACCTTC.

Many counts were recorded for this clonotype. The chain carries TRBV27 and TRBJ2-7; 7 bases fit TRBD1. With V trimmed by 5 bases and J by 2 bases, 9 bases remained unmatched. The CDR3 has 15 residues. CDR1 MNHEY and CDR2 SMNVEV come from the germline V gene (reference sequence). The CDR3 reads CASSPDRVPTYEQYF. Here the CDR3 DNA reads TGTGCCAGCAGTCCAGACAGGGTTCCCACCTACGAGCAGTACTTC.

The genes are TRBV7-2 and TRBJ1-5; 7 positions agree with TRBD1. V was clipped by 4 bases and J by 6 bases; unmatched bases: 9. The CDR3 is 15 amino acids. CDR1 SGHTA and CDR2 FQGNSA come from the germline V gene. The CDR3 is CASSSQTGAPQPQHF. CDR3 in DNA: TGTGCCAGCAGCTCTCAAACAGGGGCCCCTCAGCCCCAGCATTTT.

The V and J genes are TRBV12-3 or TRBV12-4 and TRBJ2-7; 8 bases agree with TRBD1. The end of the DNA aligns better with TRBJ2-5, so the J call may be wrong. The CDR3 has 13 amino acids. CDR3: CASTDRGKATQYF. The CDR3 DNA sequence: TGTGCCAGCACTGACAGGGGCAAGGCGACCCAGTACTTC.

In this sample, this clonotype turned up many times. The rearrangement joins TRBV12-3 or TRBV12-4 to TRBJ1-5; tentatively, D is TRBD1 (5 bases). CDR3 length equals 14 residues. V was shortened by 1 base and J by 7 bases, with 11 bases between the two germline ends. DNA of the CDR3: TGTGCCAGCAGTTTAGGTTCATCAGGGCAGCCCCAGCATTTT. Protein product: CASSLGSSGQPQHF.

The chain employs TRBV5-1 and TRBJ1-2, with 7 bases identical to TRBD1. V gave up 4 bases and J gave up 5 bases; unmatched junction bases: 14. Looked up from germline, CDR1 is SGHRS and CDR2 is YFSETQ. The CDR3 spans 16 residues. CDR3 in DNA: TGCGCCAGCAGCGCGAACCGGGACAGCGCGTTTTATGGCTACACCTTC. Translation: CASSANRDSAFYGYTF.

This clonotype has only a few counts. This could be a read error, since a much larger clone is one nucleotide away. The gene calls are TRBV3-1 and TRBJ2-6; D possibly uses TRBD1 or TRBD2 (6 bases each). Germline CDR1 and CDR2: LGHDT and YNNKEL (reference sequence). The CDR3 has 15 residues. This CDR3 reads CASSQEGSGANVRTF. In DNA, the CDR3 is TGTGCCAGCAGCCAAGAGGGCTCGGGGGCCAACGTCCGGACTTTC.

The CDR3 loop is CAWSAGTFSTDTQYF. The CDR3 coding sequence is TGTGCCTGGAGTGCCGGGACATTTAGCACAGATACGCAGTATTTT. V usage is TRBV30 and J usage is TRBJ2-3; the D gene is possibly TRBD1 (6 bases). The V gene lost 1 base and the J gene lost 0 bases, with 11 bases spanning the gap. This CDR3 has 15 amino acids. Germline-derived CDR1 and CDR2 are GTSNPN and SVGIG (reference sequence).

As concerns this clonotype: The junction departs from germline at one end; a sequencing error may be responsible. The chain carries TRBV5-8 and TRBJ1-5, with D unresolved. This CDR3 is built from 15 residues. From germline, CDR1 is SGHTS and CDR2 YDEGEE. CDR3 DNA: TGTGCCAGCAGCTCGGAGGGTGGTAGTCATCAGTCCCAGCATTTT. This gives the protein CASSSEGGSHQSQHF.

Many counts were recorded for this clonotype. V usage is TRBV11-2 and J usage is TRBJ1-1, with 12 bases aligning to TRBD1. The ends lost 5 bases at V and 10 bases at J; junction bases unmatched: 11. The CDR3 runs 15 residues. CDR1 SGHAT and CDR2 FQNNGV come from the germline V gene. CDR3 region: CASSPEGTGGSAAFF. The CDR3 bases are TGTGCCAGCAGCCCGGAAGGGACAGGGGGCTCCGCAGCTTTCTTT.

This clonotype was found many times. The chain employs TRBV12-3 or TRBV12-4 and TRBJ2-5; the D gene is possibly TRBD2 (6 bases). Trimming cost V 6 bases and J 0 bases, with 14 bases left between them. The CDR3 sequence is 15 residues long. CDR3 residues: CASSKGWDYQETQYF. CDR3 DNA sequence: TGTGCCAGCAGCAAAGGTTGGGACTACCAAGAGACCCAGTACTTC.

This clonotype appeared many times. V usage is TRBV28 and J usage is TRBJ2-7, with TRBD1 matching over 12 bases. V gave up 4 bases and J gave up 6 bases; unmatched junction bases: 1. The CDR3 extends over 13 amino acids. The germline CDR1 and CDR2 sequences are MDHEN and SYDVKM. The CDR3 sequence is CASSWDRGREQYF. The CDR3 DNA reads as TGTGCCAGCAGTTGGGACAGGGGGCGCGAGCAGTACTTC.